This paragraph covers one T cell receptor beta chain sequence. Its cognate antigen has yet to be identified. Base qualities are missing; no much larger clone stands one base away. A single peripheral blood draw of approximately 110 mL on average was collected from each donor into heparinised tubes. Using a panel that included CD45RO, CCR7, CD25, CD127, CD95 and CD27, naive, central memory, regulatory and stem cell-like memory CD4+ T cells were sorted on a BD FACSAria II. Purity was above 95% for every sorted population. PBMCs were isolated immediately by Lymphoprep density gradient centrifugation and stained directly without culture. So that batch effects would be minimized, each experiment stained and sorted samples in pairs, pairing one healthy donor with one patient. The sample is drawn from a study of beta chain features in type 1 diabetes (dated 2018 in TCRdb). Looking at the study overall: Mean age, gender distribution, total cell number and subset yield were not different between patients and healthy donors. Across all samples, 107,917,701 sorted cells were examined, and cell number per subset correlated strongly with RNA yield. In the study, TCRB repertoires of sorted circulating CD4+ T cell subsets from recently diagnosed type 1 diabetes patients were compared with those of matched healthy donors. Regulatory and stem cell-like memory subsets were isolated from only 8 patients and roughly eight healthy donors, whereas naive and central memory subsets came from all 28 donors.

According to the germline V gene, CDR1 reads LGHNA and CDR2 reads YSLEER. From its cysteine to its phenylalanine, the CDR3 spans 15 amino acids. Only the CDR3 DNA stays, 45 bases, in frame from base 1. Deletion took 0 bases off V and 0 bases off J, with a span of 8 bases between the germline ends. General study outcomes and caveats: Because the HLA sub-analyses included only small numbers of individuals, any influence of HLA type on TCRB rearrangement was left unresolved. PCR might favor shorter templates, but patient and control samples were amplified and corrected together, so any skew would affect both groups equally. Naive, central memory and regulatory TCRB repertoires appeared more similar among patients than among healthy donors. Fewer insertions and more nucleotide deletions at VDJ recombination sites were observed in patients with type 1 diabetes, implying thymic rearrangement abnormalities. Type 1 diabetes patients showed a moderate but significant shortening of TCRB CDR3 length in all four CD4+ subsets. Because cDNA was sequenced instead of genomic DNA, highly expressing activated cells could be over-represented, though the groups showed no difference in activation or CD3 levels.

The entire amount of isolated RNA was reverse transcribed using the High Capacity cDNA Reverse Transcription Kit, so the sequenced TCRB transcripts were expressed ones. Naive, central memory and regulatory T cell samples underwent deep immunoSEQ sequencing, averaging roughly 3.4 million total reads per sample. Sorted cells were lysed in RLT buffer and RNA was extracted with DNase-treated RNeasy Micro or Mini kits, depending on cell number. Each cell subset was processed on its own to prevent cross-contamination, while patient and healthy donor samples were processed together. The immunoSEQ multiplex PCR was used to amplify TCRB sequences from cDNA, yielding 87-bp fragments that span the CDR3 region. Sequencing of the amplicons was done on the Illumina HiSeq platform. The authors' analysis ran thus. PCR bias was corrected computationally using synthetic template baselines, and reads within Hamming distance 2 were collapsed, with unmergeable singletons discarded. By aligning reads against IMGT, V, D and J genes, CDR3 length, and insertions or deletions at six rearrangement sites were assigned. Within each subset, clonotype counts were normalized to sorted cell number, and only after that were true diversity and Gini coefficients computed with the tcR R package. The overlap coefficient, calculated on TCRB nucleotide sequences, was used to quantify repertoire sharing. As a proxy for the pre-selection repertoire, out-of-frame TCRB sequences from naive cells were analyzed. TCRdb provides this immuneACCESS table in a form limited to in-frame rearrangements. Some clones are lacking; in checked studies, under half of them reflect an unresolved V gene, and why the rest are absent is not known. For V, J and clone size, that table is used; D and trimming come from the DNA. Counted in this sample were approximately 170,000 clones; over 55% of them appeared once. 0.08% to 0.1% of the sample is taken by the ten largest.

The source material was naive CD4+ T cells from blood. In light of the paper, this sample's cell subset or site label describes: true naive CD4+ T cells. This clonotype was obtained from a man younger than 45 with type 1 diabetes. The chain uses TRBV4-3 and TRBJ1-2, with the identity of the D gene unclear. Read as DNA, the sequence is TGCGCCAGCAGCCAAGAGAAGAAGACTAACTATGGCTACACCTTC. Its translation is CASSQEKKTNYGYTF.